The clone carrying this TCR beta chain appeared once. Its antigen is unidentified. The authors ran a second PCR of roughly 6 to 12 cycles using a sample-barcoded 5' primer and a J-beta primer mix. One entry per CDR3 protein, called by TCRdb with MiXCR from the 5' RACE reads. Of around 1,000,000 distinct CDR3 sequences listed, 30% to 40% were seen once; the top ten hold over 10%. Extractions gave at least 5.5 micrograms of total RNA per sample. These data originate in a study of blood T cells in healthy people across ages. Findings of the study overall: Versus aged donors, long-lived donors had higher diversity and more naive CD4+ cells.

CDR1 MNHEY and CDR2 SMNVEV come from the germline V gene (reference sequence). The CDR3 is 14 residues long. Trimming at V came to 4 bases and at J to 3 bases, leaving 3 bases not matched to a gene. The V and J genes are TRBV27 and TRBJ2-3; 8 positions match TRBD1. The receptor was isolated from a man aged 18 to 29 in good health. The sequencing sample was made of blood. CDR3: CASSSGDRTDTQYF. The DNA of the CDR3 is TGTGCCAGCAGTTCGGGGGACAGGACAGATACGCAGTATTTT.